This T cell receptor beta chain emerged from a study of read filtering for tumor transcriptome and immune sequencing. On the study more broadly: IR-seq gave about 4 to 10.27 million TCR reads per sample; RNA-seq gave about 75 to 1,400.

This library used roughly 370 ng RNA and molecular barcoded adaptors spanning alpha/delta and beta/gamma chains. TCRdb analysed the reads with MiXCR anew, one entry per CDR3 protein. The table includes about 25,000 distinct CDR3 sequences, roughly 22% detected once. The CDR3 has 13 amino acids. Trimming took 8 bases from V and 7 from J, leaving 17 bases between them. Germline CDR1 MDHEN, CDR2 SYDVKM. The TCR comes from a donor at least 40 years old with multiple myeloma. Sequenced input: a population of CD138-negative cells sorted from bone marrow. This rearrangement joins TRBV28 to TRBJ1-1; weak D call: TRBD1 (5 bases). CDR3 region: CASSGTERREAFF. CDR3 DNA: TGTGCCAGCTCCGGGACGGAGCGACGTGAAGCTTTCTTT.